One sample yielded the 30 T cell receptor beta chains listed below, sequenced in a study of T cells expressing NK-cell markers. TCRdb re-analyzed the 5' RACE reads; it lists each CDR3 protein once, without DNA. The record lists some 500,000 distinct CDR3 sequences, of which the ten most abundant hold approximately 1.5%. Sequencing input: blood T cells: a sorted CD56 or NKG2C T cell subset, CD4+ or CD8+ T cells, or bulk PBMC T cells (not recorded which). Every receptor here comes from a woman aged 50 to 60 in good health.

The chain couples TRBV7-8 to TRBJ2-7; the D call of TRBD1 rests on TCRdb alone, since no DNA is present to check it. Germline values: CDR1 SGHVS, CDR2 FQNEAQ. There are 12 residues in the CDR3. CDR3 region: CASSLQGGEQYF.

The V call is TRBV28, the J call TRBJ2-1; TCRdb outputs TRBD2, but without DNA this stays unchecked. In germline, CDR1 is MDHEN, CDR2 SYDVKM. The CDR3 spans 14 residues. The CDR3 here is CASIRAGGDNEQFF.

The genes are TRBV5-1 and TRBJ2-3; absent DNA, TCRdb's TRBD2 call cannot be checked. In germline, CDR1 is SGHRS, CDR2 YFSETQ. The CDR3 spans 13 residues. CDR3 protein: CASRESFTDTQYF.

The chain is built from TRBV9 and TRBJ2-1; absent DNA, TCRdb's TRBD2 call cannot be checked. The CDR3 has 15 residues. Germline-derived CDR1 and CDR2 are SGDLS and YYNGEE. CDR3 loop: CASSGTSGNYNEQFF.

The chain recombines TRBV7-2 with TRBJ1-2; TCRdb returns TRBD1, unconfirmable since there is no DNA. The CDR3 length is 15 residues. CDR1 is SGHTA and CDR2 is FQGNSA in the germline V gene. The CDR3 sequence is CASSLAGTLNYGYTF.

The gene calls are TRBV20-1 and TRBJ2-1; without DNA, the TCRdb call of TRBD1 cannot be checked. CDR1 is DFQATT and CDR2 is SNEGSKA in the germline V gene (reference sequence). The CDR3 is 15 residues long. Here the CDR3 reads CSARPGTGVYNEQFF.

The chain joins TRBV20-1 to TRBJ1-4; lacking DNA, the TRBD1 call made by TCRdb goes unchecked. The CDR3 length is 16 residues. Germline CDR1 reads DFQATT; CDR2 reads SNEGSKA (reference sequence). The CDR3: CSARGLPGHSNEKLFF.

This chain connects TRBV2 to TRBJ2-1; TCRdb's D call of TRBD2 is untestable without DNA. The length of the CDR3 is 14 residues. Per the germline V gene, CDR1 is SNHLY and CDR2 is FYNNEI. CDR3 loop: CASSSHGLADQQFF.

The CDR3 region is CASSPGASGRTEQFF. The chain carries TRBV7-9 and TRBJ2-1; the TRBD2 assignment by TCRdb is unverifiable without DNA. This CDR3 is built from 15 residues. Per germline, CDR1 SEHNR and CDR2 FQNEAQ (reference sequence).

The rearrangement uses TRBV4-1 and TRBJ1-6; checking the TCRdb D call of TRBD1 is not possible without DNA. The CDR3 is 15 amino acids. Per the germline V gene, CDR1 is MGHRA and CDR2 is YSYEKL. The CDR3 region is CASSQPGQGGSPLHF.

The chain employs TRBV29-1 and TRBJ2-5. The CDR3 contains 14 residues. Germline V gene data show CDR1 as SQVTM and CDR2 as ANQGSEA. CDR3 in amino acids: CSVGLRRQQETQYF.

The gene calls are TRBV20-1 and TRBJ1-6; the D gene TCRdb calls, TRBD1, cannot be checked with no DNA. This CDR3 has 14 residues. Germline lookup yields CDR1 DFQATT and CDR2 SNEGSKA (reference sequence). Here the CDR3 reads CSARAGQGGSPLHF.

The CDR3 sequence: CATSDLQLLTGTDNNEQFF. The chain links TRBV24-1 to TRBJ2-1; lacking DNA, the TRBD1 call made by TCRdb goes unchecked. CDR3 length: 19 amino acids. Germline values: CDR1 KGHDR, CDR2 SFDVKD.

V is TRBV4-1 and J is TRBJ2-5. Germline loops: CDR1 MGHRA, CDR2 YSYEKL. The CDR3 loop spans 15 amino acids. CDR3: CASSQVGTGQETQYF.

V is TRBV5-1 and J is TRBJ2-7; the TRBD1 assignment by TCRdb is unverifiable without DNA. CDR1 SGHRS and CDR2 YFSETQ come from the germline V gene. This CDR3 has 15 amino acids. CDR3 loop: CASRSQGGPPYEQYF.

The chain recombines TRBV7-9 with TRBJ2-1; TCRdb designates TRBD2, a call that cannot be tested without DNA. This CDR3 is 14 amino acids long. CDR1 is SEHNR and CDR2 is FQNEAQ in the germline V gene (reference sequence). The CDR3 here is CASSSQRSSGEQFF.

This chain uses TRBV20-1 with TRBJ2-2; TCRdb outputs TRBD1, but without DNA this stays unchecked. Germline V gene sequence: CDR1 DFQATT, CDR2 SNEGSKA (reference sequence). The CDR3 covers 14 residues. CDR3 region: CSASPRRVLGELFF.

J is TRBJ1-2 and V is TRBV29-1; checking the TCRdb D call of TRBD1 is not possible without DNA. Germline CDR1 SQVTM, CDR2 ANQGSEA. This CDR3 has 13 residues. This chain's CDR3 is CSVEEQRGSGYTF.

CDR3 amino acids: CASSKGGLNTGELFF. The chain links TRBV21-1 to TRBJ2-2. TRBV21-1 is assigned pseudogene status. The CDR3 covers 15 residues.

V gene TRBV29-1 combines with J gene TRBJ2-6; TCRdb proposes TRBD2, but this gene call is untestable without DNA. Germline V gene data show CDR1 as SQVTM and CDR2 as ANQGSEA. This CDR3 has 16 amino acids. CDR3 loop: CSVEDISLPGANVLTF.

The chain is built from TRBV18 and TRBJ1-1; TCRdb's D gene call, TRBD1, goes unchecked for lack of DNA. The CDR3 has 16 amino acids. Germline lookup yields CDR1 KGHSH and CDR2 LQKENI. CDR3: CASSPGTGASNTEAFF.

CDR3: CSASSGANYGYTF. This sequence joins TRBV20-1 and TRBJ1-2; TCRdb returns TRBD1, unconfirmable since there is no DNA. The CDR3 has 13 residues. CDR1 is DFQATT, CDR2 SNEGSKA, per germline (reference sequence).

The chain joins TRBV6-2 or TRBV6-3 to TRBJ2-6. From germline, CDR1 is MNHEY and CDR2 SVGEGT. The CDR3 is 16 residues long. The CDR3 here is CASTSGWITGANVLTF.

V usage is TRBV20-1 and J usage is TRBJ2-7; the TCRdb D gene call, TRBD2, has no DNA to confirm it. This CDR3 spans 15 amino acids. The germline V gene has CDR1 DFQATT and CDR2 SNEGSKA (reference sequence). CDR3 in amino acids: CSAIGLLSGTYEQYF.

The genes are TRBV7-2 and TRBJ2-7. The germline V gene has CDR1 SGHTA and CDR2 FQGNSA. The CDR3 extends over 13 amino acids. The CDR3 is CASSLALGAEQYF.

The chain couples TRBV27 to TRBJ2-7; as DNA is missing, the TRBD2 call by TCRdb cannot be tested. The CDR3 is 13 amino acids. Looked up from germline, CDR1 is MNHEY and CDR2 is SMNVEV (reference sequence). CDR3 residues: CASKGGPIYEQYF.

The V gene is TRBV12-3 or TRBV12-4, the J gene TRBJ2-5; TCRdb proposes TRBD1, but this gene call is untestable without DNA. The CDR3 is made up of 16 amino acids. CDR3 sequence reads: CASSLAKTGETETQYF.

The chain carries TRBV6-1 and TRBJ2-2. This CDR3 is built from 13 residues. In germline, CDR1 is MNHNS, CDR2 SASEGT. The CDR3 protein is CASSMDPAGELFF.

The chain links TRBV7-9 to TRBJ2-6; no DNA is available, so the TRBD1 call from TCRdb remains unchecked. Germline CDR1 is SEHNR and CDR2 is FQNEAQ (reference sequence). This CDR3 is built from 14 residues. The CDR3 region is CASSLGGRANVLTF.

CDR3 residues: CASSLGRMGYTDTQYF. The chain recombines TRBV7-2 with TRBJ2-3; TCRdb's D call, TRBD2, is unchecked because there is no DNA. CDR3 length equals 16 residues. Germline V lookup: CDR1 SGHTA, CDR2 FQGNSA.